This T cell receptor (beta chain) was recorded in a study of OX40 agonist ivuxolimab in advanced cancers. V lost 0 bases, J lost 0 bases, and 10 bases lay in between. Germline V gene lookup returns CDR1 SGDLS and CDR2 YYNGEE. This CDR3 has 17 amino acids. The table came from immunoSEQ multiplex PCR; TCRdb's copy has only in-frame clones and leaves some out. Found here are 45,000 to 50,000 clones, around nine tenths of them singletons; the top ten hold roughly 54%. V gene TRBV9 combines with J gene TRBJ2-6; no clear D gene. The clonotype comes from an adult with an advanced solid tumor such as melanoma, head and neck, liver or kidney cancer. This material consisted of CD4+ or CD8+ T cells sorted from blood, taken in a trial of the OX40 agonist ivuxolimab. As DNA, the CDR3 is TGTGCCAGCAGCGTAGGTCTCGGCCTCTCTGGGGCCAACGTCCTGACTTTC. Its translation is CASSVGLGLSGANVLTF.